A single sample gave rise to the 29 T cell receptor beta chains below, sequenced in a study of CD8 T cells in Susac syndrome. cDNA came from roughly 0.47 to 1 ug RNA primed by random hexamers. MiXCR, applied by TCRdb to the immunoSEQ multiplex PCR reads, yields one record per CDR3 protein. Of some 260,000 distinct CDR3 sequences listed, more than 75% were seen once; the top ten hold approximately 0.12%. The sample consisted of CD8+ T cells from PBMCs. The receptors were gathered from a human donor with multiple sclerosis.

The CDR3 DNA reads TGTGCCAGCAGCTTGGGTGAGGAGGGTGGCGAAGAACTGTTTTTT. It codes for CASSLGEEGGEELFF. The chain uses TRBV5-4 and TRBJ1-4; D uncertain. Germline V gene lookup returns CDR1 SGHNT and CDR2 YYREEE (reference sequence). V shed 0 bases and J shed 12 bases, with 18 bases lying between them. The CDR3 extends over 15 amino acids.

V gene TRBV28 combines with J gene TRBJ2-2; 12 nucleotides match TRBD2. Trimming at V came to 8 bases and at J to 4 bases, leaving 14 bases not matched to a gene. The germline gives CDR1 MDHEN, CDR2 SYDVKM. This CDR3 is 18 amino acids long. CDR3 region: CASGCRLAGVSVTGELFF. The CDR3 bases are TGTGCCAGCGGTTGTAGACTAGCGGGAGTTTCGGTCACCGGGGAGCTGTTTTTT.

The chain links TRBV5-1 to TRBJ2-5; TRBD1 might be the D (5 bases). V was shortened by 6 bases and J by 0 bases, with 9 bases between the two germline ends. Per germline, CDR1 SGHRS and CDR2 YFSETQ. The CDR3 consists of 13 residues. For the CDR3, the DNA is TGCGCCAGCAAAAACAGGTACCAAGAGACCCAGTACTTC. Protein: CASKNRYQETQYF.

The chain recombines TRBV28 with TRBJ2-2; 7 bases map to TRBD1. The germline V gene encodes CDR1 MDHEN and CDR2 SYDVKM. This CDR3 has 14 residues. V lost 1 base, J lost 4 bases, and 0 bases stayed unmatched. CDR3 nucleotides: TGTGCCAGCAGTTTATCAGGGGGCACCGGGGAGCTGTTTTTT. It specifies CASSLSGGTGELFF.

CDR3 nucleotide sequence: TGTGCCAGCAGCTTACGGAGCGGGAGGCCGACAGATACGCAGTATTTT. It is translated as CASSLRSGRPTDTQYF. The chain uses TRBV7-2 and TRBJ2-3; TRBD2 agrees at 9 bases. Germline V gene sequence: CDR1 SGHTA, CDR2 FQGNSA. Germline trimming cut 2 bases from V and 3 bases from J; bases unmatched to any gene: 6. CDR3 length equals 16 residues.

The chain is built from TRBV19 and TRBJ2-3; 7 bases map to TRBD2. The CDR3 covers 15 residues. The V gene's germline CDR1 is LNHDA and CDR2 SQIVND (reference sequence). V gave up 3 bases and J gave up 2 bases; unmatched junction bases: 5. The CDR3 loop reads CASSIVGLPTDTQYF. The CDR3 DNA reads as TGTGCCAGTAGTATTGTGGGACTACCCACAGATACGCAGTATTTT.

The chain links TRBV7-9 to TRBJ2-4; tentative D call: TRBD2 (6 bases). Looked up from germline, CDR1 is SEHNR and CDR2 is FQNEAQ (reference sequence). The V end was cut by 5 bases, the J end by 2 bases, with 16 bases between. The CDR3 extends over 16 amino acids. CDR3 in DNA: TGTGCCAGCAGCCCAGTGCTGGGGGGATCCAAAAACATTCAGTACTTC. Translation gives CASSPVLGGSKNIQYF.

The CDR3 DNA is TGTGCTAGTGGCTCCAGACAGGGCCTAGATGGGAAACTGTTTTTT. It encodes CASGSRQGLDGKLFF. The gene calls are TRBV12-5 and TRBJ1-4, with 7 positions matching TRBD1. Germline CDR1 reads LGHNT; CDR2 reads FRNRAP. The trim removed 6 bases at V and 11 bases at J, leaving 15 bases unmatched. CDR3 size: 15 residues.

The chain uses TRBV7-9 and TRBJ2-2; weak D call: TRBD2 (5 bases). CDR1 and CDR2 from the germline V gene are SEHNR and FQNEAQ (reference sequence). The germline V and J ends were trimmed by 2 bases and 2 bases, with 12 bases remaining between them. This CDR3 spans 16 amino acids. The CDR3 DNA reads TGTGCCAGCAGCTTAACCAGTCTAGCAAACACCGGGGAGCTGTTTTTT. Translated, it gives CASSLTSLANTGELFF.

CDR3 DNA sequence: TGTGCCAGCAGCCTAAGAATGAACACTGAAGCTTTCTTT. Protein: CASSLRMNTEAFF. The chain uses TRBV27 and TRBJ1-1; no clear D gene. From germline, CDR1 is MNHEY and CDR2 SMNVEV (reference sequence). This CDR3 spans 13 amino acids. Trimming removed 6 bases from V and 0 bases from J, with 8 bases in between.

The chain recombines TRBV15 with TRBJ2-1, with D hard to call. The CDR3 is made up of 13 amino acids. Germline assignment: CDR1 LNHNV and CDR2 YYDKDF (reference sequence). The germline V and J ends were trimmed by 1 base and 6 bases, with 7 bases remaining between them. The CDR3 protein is CATSRVEANEQFF. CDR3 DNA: TGTGCCACCAGCAGAGTTGAGGCCAATGAGCAGTTCTTC.

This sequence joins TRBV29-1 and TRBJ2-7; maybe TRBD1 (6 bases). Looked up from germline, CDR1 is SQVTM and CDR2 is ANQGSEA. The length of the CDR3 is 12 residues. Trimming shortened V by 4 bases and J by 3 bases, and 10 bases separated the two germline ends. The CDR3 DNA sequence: TGCAGCGTTGCTTGGACAGTCTACGAGCAGTACTTC. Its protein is CSVAWTVYEQYF.

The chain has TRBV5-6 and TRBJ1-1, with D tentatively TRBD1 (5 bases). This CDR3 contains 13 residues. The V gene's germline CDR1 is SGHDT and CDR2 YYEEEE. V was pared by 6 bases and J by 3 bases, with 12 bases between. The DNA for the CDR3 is TGTGCCAGCACCACGGGGGGGGACACTGAAGCTTTCTTT. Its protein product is CASTTGGDTEAFF. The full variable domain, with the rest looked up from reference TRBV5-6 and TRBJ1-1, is DAGVTQSPTHLIKTRGQQVTLRCSPKSGHDTVSWYQQALGQGPQFIFQYYEEEERQRGNFPDRFSGHQFPNYSSELNVNALLLGDSALYLCASTTGGDTEAFFGQGTRLTVV.

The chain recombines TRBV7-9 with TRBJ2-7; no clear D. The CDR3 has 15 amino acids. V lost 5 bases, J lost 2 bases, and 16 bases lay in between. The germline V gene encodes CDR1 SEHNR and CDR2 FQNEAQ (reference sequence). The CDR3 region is CASSPSDLNPYEQYF. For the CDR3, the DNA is TGTGCCAGCAGCCCGAGCGACCTTAATCCCTACGAGCAGTACTTC.

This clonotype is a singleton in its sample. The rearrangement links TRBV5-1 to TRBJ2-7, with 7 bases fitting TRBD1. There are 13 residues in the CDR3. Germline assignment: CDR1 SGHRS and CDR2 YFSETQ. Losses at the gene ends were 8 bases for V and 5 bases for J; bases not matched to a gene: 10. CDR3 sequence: CASSRGQFNEQYF. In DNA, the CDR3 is TGCGCCAGTTCCCGGGGACAGTTTAACGAGCAGTACTTC.

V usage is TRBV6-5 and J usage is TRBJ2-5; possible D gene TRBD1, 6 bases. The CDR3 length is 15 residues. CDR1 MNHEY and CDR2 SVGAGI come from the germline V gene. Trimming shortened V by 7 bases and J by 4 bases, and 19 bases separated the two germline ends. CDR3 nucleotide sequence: TGTGCCAGCACCGAACTATTCGGGACACTAGAGACCCAGTACTTC. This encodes CASTELFGTLETQYF.

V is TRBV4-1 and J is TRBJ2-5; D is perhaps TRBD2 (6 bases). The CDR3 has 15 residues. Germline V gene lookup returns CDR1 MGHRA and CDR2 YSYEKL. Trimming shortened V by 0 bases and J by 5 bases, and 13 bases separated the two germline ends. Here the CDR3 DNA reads TGCGCCAGCAGCCAAGAAATCGGGAGTGGGGAGACCCAGTACTTC. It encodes CASSQEIGSGETQYF.

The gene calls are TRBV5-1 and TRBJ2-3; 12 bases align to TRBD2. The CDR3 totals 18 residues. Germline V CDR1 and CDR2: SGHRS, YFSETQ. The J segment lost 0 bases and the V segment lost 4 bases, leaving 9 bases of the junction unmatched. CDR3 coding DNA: TGCGCCAGCAGCCCGAACGGACTAGCGGGACCAAGCACAGATACGCAGTATTTT. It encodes CASSPNGLAGPSTDTQYF.

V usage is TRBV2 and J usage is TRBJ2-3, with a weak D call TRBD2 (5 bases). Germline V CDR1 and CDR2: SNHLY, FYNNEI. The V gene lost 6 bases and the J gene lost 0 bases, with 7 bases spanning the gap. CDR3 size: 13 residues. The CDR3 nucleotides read TGTGCCAGCAGGGAGGAGAGCACAGATACGCAGTATTTT. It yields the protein CASREESTDTQYF.

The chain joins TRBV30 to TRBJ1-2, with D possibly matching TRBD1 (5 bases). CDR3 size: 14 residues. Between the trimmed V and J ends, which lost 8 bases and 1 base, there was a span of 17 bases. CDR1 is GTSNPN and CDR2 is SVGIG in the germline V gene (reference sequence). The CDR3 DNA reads TGTGCCGACGAGCCCCGACAGAATAACTATGGCTACACCTTC. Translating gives CADEPRQNNYGYTF.

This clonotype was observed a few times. Here the CDR3 reads CASSPSGDSRFSGNTIYF. In nucleotides, the CDR3 is TGTGCCAGCAGCCCCTCGGGGGACAGCCGCTTCTCTGGAAACACCATATATTTT. The chain has TRBV7-9 and TRBJ1-3; 7 bases fit TRBD1. V lost 5 bases to trimming and J lost 0 bases; unmatched junction nucleotides: 13. This CDR3 comprises 18 residues. Looked up from germline, CDR1 is SEHNR and CDR2 is FQNEAQ (reference sequence).

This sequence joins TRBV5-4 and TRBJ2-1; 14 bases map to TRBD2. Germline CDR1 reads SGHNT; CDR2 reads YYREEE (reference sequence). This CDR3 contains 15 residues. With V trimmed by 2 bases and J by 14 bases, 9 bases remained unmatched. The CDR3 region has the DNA TGTGCCAGCAGCTTCGAGGGACTAGCGGGAGAAGGCGAGTTCTTC. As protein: CASSFEGLAGEGEFF.

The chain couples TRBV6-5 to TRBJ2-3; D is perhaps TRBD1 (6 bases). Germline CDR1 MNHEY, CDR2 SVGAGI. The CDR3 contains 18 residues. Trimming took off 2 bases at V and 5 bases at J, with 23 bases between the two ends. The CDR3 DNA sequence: TGTGCCAGCAGTTACCGAATCACGACAGGCCAAGATGGAGATACGCAGTATTTT. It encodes CASSYRITTGQDGDTQYF.

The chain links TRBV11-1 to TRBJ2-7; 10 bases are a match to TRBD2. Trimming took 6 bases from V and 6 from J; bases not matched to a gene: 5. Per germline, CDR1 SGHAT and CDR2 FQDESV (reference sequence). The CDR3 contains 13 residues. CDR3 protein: CASRPRLAGEQYF. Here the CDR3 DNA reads TGTGCCAGCAGACCCAGACTAGCGGGCGAGCAGTACTTC.

CDR3 loop: CAWDSYYEQYF. The CDR3 DNA is TGTGCCTGGGACAGCTACTACGAGCAGTACTTC. The chain uses TRBV30 and TRBJ2-7; D is perhaps TRBD1 (5 bases). Germline loops: CDR1 GTSNPN, CDR2 SVGIG (reference sequence). The CDR3 sequence is 11 residues long. Trimming shortened V by 5 bases and J by 3 bases, and 8 bases separated the two germline ends.

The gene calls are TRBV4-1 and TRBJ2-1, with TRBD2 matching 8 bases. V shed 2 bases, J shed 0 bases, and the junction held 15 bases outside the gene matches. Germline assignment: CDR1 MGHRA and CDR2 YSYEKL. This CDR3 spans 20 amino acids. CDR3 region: CASSQLQGLAGRCSYNEQFF. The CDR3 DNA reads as TGCGCCAGCAGCCAATTACAGGGATTAGCGGGGCGTTGCTCCTACAATGAGCAGTTCTTC.

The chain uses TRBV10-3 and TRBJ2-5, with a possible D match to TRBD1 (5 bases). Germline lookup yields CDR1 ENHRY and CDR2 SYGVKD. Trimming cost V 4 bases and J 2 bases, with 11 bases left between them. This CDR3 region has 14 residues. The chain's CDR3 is CAISGQGKQETQYF. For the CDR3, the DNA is TGTGCCATCAGTGGGCAGGGAAAACAAGAGACCCAGTACTTC.

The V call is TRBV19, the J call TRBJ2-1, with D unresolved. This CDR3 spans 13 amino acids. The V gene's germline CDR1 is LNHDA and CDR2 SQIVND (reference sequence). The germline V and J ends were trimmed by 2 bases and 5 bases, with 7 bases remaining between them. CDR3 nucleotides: TGTGCCAGTAGTATATCGGACCACAATGAGCAGTTCTTC. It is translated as CASSISDHNEQFF.

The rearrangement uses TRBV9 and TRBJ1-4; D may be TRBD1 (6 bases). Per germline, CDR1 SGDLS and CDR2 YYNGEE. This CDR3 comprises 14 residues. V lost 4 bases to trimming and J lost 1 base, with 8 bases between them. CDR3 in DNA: TGTGCCAGCAGCCACAGGGAAACTAATGAAAAACTGTTTTTT. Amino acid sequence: CASSHRETNEKLFF.